A single sample gave rise to the 17 T cell receptor beta chains below, sequenced in a study of cytomegalovirus exposure and HLA in healthy donors. PCR was performed using 60 Vbeta and 13 Jbeta primers. Profiling relied on immunoSEQ multiplex PCR, and the TCRdb table lists in-frame clones only, not all of them. Of approximately 170,000 clones listed, roughly four fifths are singletons. The specimen sequenced was PBMCs. The source of these receptors is a man in his forties or fifties in good health and CMV-seronegative.

The sample holds a few counts of this clone. The chain employs TRBV5-1 and TRBJ1-2; possibly TRBD1 for D (5 bases). Germline V gives CDR1 SGHRS, CDR2 YFSETQ. Trimming took 4 bases from V and 0 from J, leaving 10 bases between them. The CDR3 is 14 amino acids. Here the CDR3 DNA reads TGCGCCAGCAGCGGACACGGAGCTAACTATGGCTACACCTTC. It encodes CASSGHGANYGYTF. The full variable domain, completed using reference TRBV5-1 and TRBJ1-2, is KAGVTQTPRYLIKTRGQQVTLSCSPISGHRSVSWYQQTPGQGLQFLFEYFSETQRNKGNFPGRFSGRQFSNSRSEMNVSTLELGDSALYLCASSGHGANYGYTFGSGTRLTVV.

The chain has TRBV28 and TRBJ2-5, with 9 bases lining up with TRBD1. Germline CDR1 and CDR2: MDHEN and SYDVKM. The CDR3 spans 16 residues. Unmatched junction bases numbered 13, after V lost 6 bases and J lost 5 bases. DNA for the CDR3: TGTGCCAGCAGCCCATTCCCGGGACAGGGTCGGGAGACCCAGTACTTC. Residues: CASSPFPGQGRETQYF.

This clone showed up just a few times. Its ends do not fully match the called genes, so a read error is possible. This sequence joins TRBV5-1 and TRBJ2-1; 8 bases are shared with TRBD2. The germline gives CDR1 SGHRS, CDR2 YFSETQ. The CDR3 contains 14 residues. Here the CDR3 reads CASSPGVAGNGQFF. The CDR3 DNA is TGCGCCAGCAGCCCGGGGGTAGCGGGAAATGGGCAGTTCTTC.

The chain combines TRBV6-1 with TRBJ2-7; 15 bases fit TRBD2. Germline trimming cut 9 bases from V and 6 bases from J; bases unmatched to any gene: 6. Germline lookup yields CDR1 MNHNS and CDR2 SASEGT. The CDR3 consists of 14 residues. The CDR3 nucleotides read TGTGCCAGTCATAAGGGACTAGCGGGAGGCGAGCAGTACTTC. Its translation: CASHKGLAGGEQYF.

J is TRBJ2-7 and V is TRBV27; 7 nucleotides match TRBD2. The germline V gene has CDR1 MNHEY and CDR2 SMNVEV (reference sequence). Germline trimming cut 4 bases from V and 1 base from J; bases unmatched to any gene: 4. The CDR3 spans 14 residues. CDR3 amino acids: CASSYSGPSYEQYF. DNA of the CDR3: TGTGCCAGCAGTTATAGCGGGCCATCCTACGAGCAGTACTTC.

The chain joins TRBV7-6 to TRBJ2-5; possibly TRBD2 for D (6 bases). Per the germline V gene, CDR1 is SGHVS and CDR2 is FNYEAQ. V dropped 5 bases and J dropped 2 bases, with 9 bases sitting between them. This CDR3 contains 13 residues. The CDR3 here is CASSGLAQETQYF. The DNA for the CDR3 is TGTGCCAGCAGCGGGCTAGCGCAAGAGACCCAGTACTTC.

This clone was recorded only once. V and J are TRBV7-2 and TRBJ2-3; TRBD1 aligns across 7 bases. After removal of 5 bases from V and 1 base from J, the junction contained 6 bases not matched to a gene. The CDR3 totals 15 residues. Germline V gene lookup returns CDR1 SGHTA and CDR2 FQGNSA. The CDR3 region is CASSKTGSGTDTQYF. CDR3 nucleotides: TGTGCCAGCAGCAAGACAGGGTCCGGCACAGATACGCAGTATTTT.

This chain joins TRBV7-2 and TRBJ2-3; no clear D. Germline CDR1 SGHTA, CDR2 FQGNSA. Trimming shortened V by 7 bases and J by 6 bases, and 17 bases separated the two germline ends. This CDR3 is 14 amino acids long. The CDR3 spells CASIGPLSSDTQYF. The CDR3 DNA follows: TGTGCCAGCATCGGTCCCCTTTCCTCGGATACGCAGTATTTT.

This rearrangement joins TRBV28 to TRBJ2-5; the match to TRBD2 covers 13 bases. Germline assignment: CDR1 MDHEN and CDR2 SYDVKM. The trim removed 6 bases at V and 11 bases at J, leaving 15 bases unmatched. The CDR3 spans 16 residues. The CDR3 loop is CASSWTSGSYSRQQYF. In DNA, the CDR3 is TGTGCCAGCAGCTGGACTAGCGGGAGCTATAGTAGACAGCAGTACTTC.

This clone has a single count. The chain has TRBV4-2 and TRBJ1-1, with D hard to call. The V and J ends lost 0 bases and 6 bases respectively, with 14 bases between them. The CDR3 loop spans 15 amino acids. Germline CDR1 LGHNA, CDR2 YNFKEQ. This CDR3 is CASSQDPGSWSEAFF. The CDR3 DNA reads TGTGCCAGCAGCCAAGATCCAGGCTCCTGGTCTGAAGCTTTCTTT.

The V call is TRBV6-5, the J call TRBJ1-6, with TRBD1 identical over 9 bases. Germline V CDR1 and CDR2: MNHEY, SVGAGI. The trim removed 0 bases at V and 10 bases at J, leaving 7 bases unmatched. The CDR3 length is 16 residues. Written as DNA, the CDR3 is TGTGCCAGCAGTTACTCGGCGGGACAGGGTGGGTCACCCCTCCACTTT. Its protein is CASSYSAGQGGSPLHF.

This chain's CDR3 is CATRVLGRGLTNTGELFF. The CDR3 DNA is TGTGCCACCCGAGTCCTGGGGCGGGGGCTGACGAACACCGGGGAGCTGTTTTTT. This chain connects TRBV7-9 to TRBJ2-2; maybe TRBD2 (7 bases). Trimming left V 10 bases short and J 0 bases short, with 24 bases between. Germline V gene data show CDR1 as SEHNR and CDR2 as FQNEAQ (reference sequence). The CDR3 consists of 18 residues. Full variable domain (missing parts from reference TRBV7-9 and TRBJ2-2): DTGVSQNPRHKITKRGQNVTFRCDPISEHNRLYWYRQTLGQGPEFLTYFQNEAQLEKSRLLSDRFSAERPKGSFSTLEIQRTEQGDSAMYLCATRVLGRGLTNTGELFFGEGSRLTVL.

J is TRBJ2-2 and V is TRBV20-1; D ambiguous. Germline V CDR1 and CDR2: DFQATT, SNEGSKA (reference sequence). Trimming removed 7 bases from V and 8 bases from J, with 11 bases in between. The CDR3 runs 11 residues. In DNA, the CDR3 is TGCAGTGTTTCAGACGGGGGGGAGCTGTTTTTT. Protein sequence: CSVSDGGELFF.

The gene calls are TRBV18 and TRBJ2-7; a possible D gene is TRBD1 (5 bases). This CDR3 comprises 12 residues. V gave up 6 bases and J gave up 7 bases, with 13 bases separating them. Per germline, CDR1 KGHSH and CDR2 LQKENI. CDR3 residues: CASSLRVGEQYF. The CDR3 coding sequence is TGTGCCAGCTCCCTCAGGGTCGGAGAGCAGTACTTC.

This rearrangement joins TRBV4-2 to TRBJ2-5, with D perhaps matching TRBD2 (5 bases). The germline V gene encodes CDR1 LGHNA and CDR2 YNFKEQ. The CDR3 contains 15 residues. V lost 0 bases, J lost 1 base, and 9 bases lay in between. The CDR3, as DNA: TGTGCCAGCAGCCAAGATACGACTACCCAAGAGACCCAGTACTTC. Translation: CASSQDTTTQETQYF.

The genes are TRBV2 and TRBJ1-3, with D maybe TRBD1 (6 bases). The germline gives CDR1 SNHLY, CDR2 FYNNEI. The CDR3 contains 13 residues. Trimming shortened V by 8 bases and J by 4 bases, and 12 bases separated the two germline ends. This CDR3 reads CASGRQEGNTIYF. In DNA, the CDR3 is TGTGCCAGCGGCCGACAGGAAGGAAACACCATATATTTT. Filled out from reference TRBV2 and TRBJ1-3, the complete variable domain reads EPEVTQTPSHQVTQMGQEVILRCVPISNHLYFYWYRQILGQKVEFLVSFYNNEISEKSEIFDDQFSVERPDGSNFTLKIRSTKLEDSAMYFCASGRQEGNTIYFGEGSWLTVV.

The chain combines TRBV7-2 with TRBJ1-5; a weak D match, TRBD1 (5 bases). This CDR3 has 14 amino acids. V lost 0 bases and J 7 bases, leaving 10 bases between the germline ends. CDR1 is SGHTA, CDR2 FQGNSA, per germline. CDR3 bases: TGTGCCAGCAGCTTAGCGCGGGGGGACCAGCCCCAGCATTTT. Its translation: CASSLARGDQPQHF.